These 2 T cell receptor beta chains came from one sample sequenced in a study of blood T cell repertoires in COVID-19 (TCRdb year 2020). Libraries were prepared through the immunoSEQ multiplex PCR assay. The table was pulled from immuneACCESS by TCRdb, which kept in-frame rearrangements only. Such tables lose some clones; where checked, under half of the loss comes from unresolved V genes, and the rest has no known cause. In all, the sample holds 150,000 to 200,000 clones, and just over 85% of those were seen once. The ten largest clones capture 9% to 10% of the sample. The sequenced sample consisted of PBMCs or T cells enriched from blood (not recorded which). These receptors were taken from a woman aged 18-29 years who had recovered from COVID-19.

This clone was observed at least ten times. This chain uses TRBV7-9 with TRBJ2-7; D unresolved. Germline V gives CDR1 SEHNR, CDR2 FQNEAQ (reference sequence). V dropped 5 bases and J dropped 0 bases, with 8 bases sitting between them. This CDR3 is 13 amino acids long. Written as DNA, the CDR3 is TGTGCCAGCAGCCGCCCCAGCTCCTACGAGCAGTACTTC. Its protein is CASSRPSSYEQYF.

CDR3: CASSIVQGTNEKLFF. Here the CDR3 DNA reads TGTGCCAGCAGCATCGTACAGGGGACGAATGAAAAACTGTTTTTT. This chain links TRBV6-5 with TRBJ1-4; 7 nucleotides align to TRBD1. V shed 6 bases and J 5 bases; nucleotides not matched to a gene: 9. Germline V gene data show CDR1 as MNHEY and CDR2 as SVGAGI. This CDR3 region has 15 residues.